Reported below is one T cell receptor (beta chain). Clones were sequenced by immunoSEQ multiplex PCR, and TCRdb holds only the in-frame ones, with some missing. The repertoire consists of 50,000 to 60,000 clones, with 85% to 90% occurring once and the leading ten covering about 5%. This sample is drawn from a study of OX40 agonist ivuxolimab in advanced cancers. Germline CDR1 GTSNPN, CDR2 SVGIG (reference sequence). The J segment lost 6 bases and the V segment lost 0 bases, leaving 5 bases of the junction unmatched. CDR3 length equals 16 residues. This chain links TRBV30 with TRBJ2-4; 13 bases match TRBD2. The receptor's source is an adult with an advanced solid tumor such as melanoma, head and neck, liver or kidney cancer. The sequencing used CD4+ or CD8+ T cells sorted from blood, collected in a trial of the OX40 agonist ivuxolimab. For the CDR3, the DNA is TGTGCCTGGAGTGTAGGACTAGCGGGAGCGACAAACATTCAGTACTTC. Its protein product is CAWSVGLAGATNIQYF.